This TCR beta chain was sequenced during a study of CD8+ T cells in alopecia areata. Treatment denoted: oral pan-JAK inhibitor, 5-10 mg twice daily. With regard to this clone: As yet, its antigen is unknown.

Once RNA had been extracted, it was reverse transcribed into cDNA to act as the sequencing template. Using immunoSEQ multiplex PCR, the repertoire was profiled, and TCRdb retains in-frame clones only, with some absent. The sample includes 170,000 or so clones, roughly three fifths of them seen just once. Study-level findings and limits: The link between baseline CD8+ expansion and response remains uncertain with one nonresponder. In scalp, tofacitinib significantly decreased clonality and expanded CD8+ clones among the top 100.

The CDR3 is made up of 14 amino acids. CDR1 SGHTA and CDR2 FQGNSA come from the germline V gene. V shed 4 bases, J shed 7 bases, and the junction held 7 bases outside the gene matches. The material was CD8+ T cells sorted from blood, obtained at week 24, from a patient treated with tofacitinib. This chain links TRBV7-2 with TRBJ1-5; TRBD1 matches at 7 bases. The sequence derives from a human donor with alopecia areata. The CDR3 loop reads CASSWTGHHQPQHF. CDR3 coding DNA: TGTGCCAGCAGCTGGACAGGCCATCACCAGCCCCAGCATTTT.